The clone carrying this T cell receptor (beta chain) was picked up many times. This sample was taken from a study of metastatic and nonmetastatic thyroid tumors. No treatment had been given to any patient before thyroid surgery. TCRdb re-clonotyped the PCR reads via MiXCR. The repertoire holds tens of thousands of clones, with around 15% as singletons. The sequence derives from a female donor with papillary thyroid cancer or a benign thyroid nodule (not recorded which). Some clones in this sample may be carry-over from other donors' samples. The sequencing input was blood.

CDR3 in DNA: TGTGCCAGCAGCTGGGGACTAGCGGGAGAGACCCAGTACTTC. This translates into CASSWGLAGETQYF. V is TRBV7-2 and J is TRBJ2-5; TRBD2 matches at 12 bases. Germline-derived CDR1 and CDR2 are SGHTA and FQGNSA. The CDR3 consists of 14 residues. The trim removed 4 bases at V and 4 bases at J, leaving 1 base unmatched.